These 21 T cell receptor beta chains came from one sample sequenced in a study of tissue T cells after allogeneic stem cell transplantation. Time point in this sample: mouse harvest day 14 after allogeneic transplant. Tail vein injection delivered 10^7 T-cell-depleted bone marrow cells and 10^6 splenic CD5+ T cells. Sequenced by immunoSEQ multiplex PCR; TCRdb stores in-frame clones only, minus some. The sample has about 1,400 clones; 45% to 60% are singletons. The sample was liver tissue. The receptor source for this set is a female BALB/c mouse given C57BL/6 T cells with graft-versus-host disease after an allogeneic hematopoietic cell transplant.

Only a few counts were recorded for this clone. The gene symbols are mouse symbols. With the read ending 1 residue before the CDR3 end, the germline J gene is used to fill in that end. V and J are TRBV26 and TRBJ1-2, with a possible D match to TRBD1 (5 bases). The length of the CDR3 is 14 residues. The V end lost 2 bases, the J end lost 3 bases, and 10 bases lay between the germline ends. CDR1 and CDR2 from the germline V gene are KGHPV and FQNQEV (reference sequence). This chain's CDR3 is CASSLGGWDSDYTF. The CDR3 bases that were read are TGTGCCAGCAGTCTGGGGGGGTGGGACTCCGACTACACC.

Notes on this clone: These gene names are mouse names. The sequenced fragment ends 1 residue before the CDR3 boundary, so the rest is inferred from the germline J gene. The chain carries TRBV23 and TRBJ2-1; the listed D gene, TRBD2, was not tested against the DNA. CDR3 length: 15 residues. Germline assignment: CDR1 KGHTA and CDR2 FQNQQP. CDR3 loop: CSSSRDWGNYAEQFF. The part of the CDR3 DNA that was read is TGCTCCAGCAGCCGCGACTGGGGGAACTATGCTGAGCAGTTC. The full variable domain, with the rest looked up from reference TRBV23 and TRBJ2-1, is DAAVTQKPRYLIKMKGQEAEMKCIPEKGHTAVFWYQQKQSKELKFLIYFQNQQPLDQIDMVKERFSAVCPSSSLCSLGIRTCEAEDSALYLCSSSRDWGNYAEQFFGPGTRLTVL.

Note on this clone: Mouse gene names and germline throughout. The CDR3 reads CASSRTREGGNTLYF. The sequenced CDR3 bases are TGTGCTAGCAGTAGAACCAGGGAGGGGGGAAATACGCTCTAT. J is TRBJ1-3 and V is TRBV17; possibly TRBD1 for D (5 bases). Read data end 1 residue before the CDR3 end; the end is taken from the germline J gene. This CDR3 has 15 amino acids. The V gene lost 2 bases and the J gene lost 4 bases, with 12 bases spanning the gap. Germline CDR1 MNHDT, CDR2 YYDKIL.

Worth noting for this clone: Gene names are the mouse ones. The read finishes 1 residue shy of the CDR3 end, and the germline J gene is used to complete it. The chain carries TRBV12-2 and TRBJ2-4, with 8 positions matching TRBD1. V shed 0 bases and J 7 bases; nucleotides not matched to a gene: 2. Germline V CDR1 and CDR2: SGHLS, HYDKME. CDR3 length: 13 amino acids. The chain's CDR3 is CASSLDRGDTLYF. Incomplete CDR3 DNA: TGTGCCAGCTCTCTCGACAGGGGAGACACCTTGTAC.

This clone is termed large (0.1 to 1%). Mouse gene names and germline throughout. Read coverage stops 1 residue before the CDR3 terminus; the germline J gene supplies the remainder. The J gene is TRBJ1-4, the V gene TRBV2, with D uncertain. CDR1 LGHNA and CDR2 YSYQKL come from the germline V gene. CDR3 length equals 15 residues. The ends were cut back, 0 bases at V and 0 bases at J, with 5 bases in the middle. The CDR3 loop reads CASSQERVSNERLFF. The covered CDR3 bases are TGTGCCAGCAGCCAAGAGAGGGTTTCCAACGAAAGATTATTT.

On this clone itself: The genes and germline here are from mouse. Sequencing ends 1 residue short of the CDR3 end; the germline J gene provides the rest. The same CDR3 arises from other DNA sequences in this sample as well. The rearrangement uses TRBV16 and TRBJ2-7, with a possible D match to TRBD1 (6 bases). V was shortened by 3 bases and J by 1 base, with 10 bases between the two germline ends. The CDR3 is made up of 14 amino acids. In germline, CDR1 is SGHSA, CDR2 FRNQAP. The part of the CDR3 DNA that was read is TGTGCAAGCAGCTTTTTGGGACAATCCTATGAACAGTAC. Translation gives CASSFLGQSYEQY. In full, the CDR3 reads CASSFLGQSYEQYF.

Comments on this clone: Genes and germline come from the mouse. The read gets to within 1 residue of the CDR3 end, and the germline J gene fills in the rest. V and J are TRBV19 and TRBJ2-5; maybe TRBD1 (6 bases). CDR3 length: 11 amino acids. V was clipped by 7 bases and J by 11 bases, with 14 bases between them. Germline V gene lookup returns CDR1 FNHDT and CDR2 SITEND (reference sequence). The CDR3 loop reads CASRQAVDQYF. The CDR3 DNA, read in part, is TGTGCCAGCCGACAGGCGGTTGACCAGTAC.

This clone counts as large. Any gene name here is a mouse gene name. Read data end 1 residue before the CDR3 end; the end is taken from the germline J gene. J is TRBJ1-2 and V is TRBV13-1; possibly TRBD1 for D (5 bases). The V end was cut by 2 bases, the J end by 0 bases, with 5 bases between. Per germline, CDR1 NSHNY and CDR2 SYGAGN. This CDR3 has 13 amino acids. The CDR3 DNA, read in part, is TGTGCCAGCAGTGAGACAGCAAACTCCGACTACACC. Its protein product is CASSETANSDYT. From start to end, the CDR3 is CASSETANSDYTF.

In its sample, this clone ranks as large. The genes are named according to mouse. The missing CDR3 end, 1 residue past where the read stops, is filled in from the germline J gene. The chain joins TRBV4 to TRBJ2-7; 11 nucleotides line up with TRBD2. The germline CDR1 and CDR2 sequences are LGHDT and YNNKQL (reference sequence). The junction had 4 bases not matched to a gene; V was cut back by 5 bases and J by 4 bases. The CDR3 runs to 14 residues. CDR3 protein: CASSPGTGGYEQYF. Incomplete CDR3 DNA: TGTGCCAGCAGCCCCGGGACTGGGGGTTATGAACAGTAC.

The table lists this clone with a few counts. The germline and genes are mouse ones. Sequencing ends 1 residue short of the CDR3 end; the germline J gene provides the rest. The gene calls are TRBV16 and TRBJ2-4; TRBD2 aligns across 7 bases. Germline V CDR1 and CDR2: SGHSA, FRNQAP. The CDR3 covers 14 residues. J was trimmed by 1 base and V by 3 bases; bases with no gene match: 1. CDR3 sequence reads: CASSFGTGQNTLYF. The CDR3 DNA, read in part, is TGTGCAAGCAGCTTTGGGACTGGTCAAAACACCTTGTAC. The full variable domain, its missing parts supplied by reference TRBV16 and TRBJ2-4, is NAGVIQTPRHKVTGKGQEATLWCEPISGHSAVFWYRQTIVQGLEFLTYFRNQAPIDDSGMPKERFSAQMPNQSHSTLKIQSTQPQDSAVYLCASSFGTGQNTLYFGAGTRLSVL.

With respect to this clone: Mouse germline and gene names are used. With the read ending 1 residue before the CDR3 end, the germline J gene is used to fill in that end. The genes are TRBV23 and TRBJ1-4; the D call of TRBD1 is as the table states it, not checked on the DNA. The CDR3 has 13 amino acids. Germline V CDR1 and CDR2: KGHTA, FQNQQP. CDR3 protein: CSSSRDSNERLFF. Incomplete CDR3 DNA: TGCTCCAGCAGTCGGGACAGCAACGAAAGATTATTT.

In the case of this clone: Genes here carry mouse names. The CDR3 end lies 1 residue beyond the end of the read and is filled in from the germline J gene. The chain has TRBV3 and TRBJ2-7, with 7 positions matching TRBD2. The germline V gene has CDR1 SNHLY and CDR2 FYNGKV (reference sequence). The CDR3 covers 14 residues. J was trimmed by 0 bases and V by 3 bases; bases with no gene match: 2. Incomplete CDR3 DNA: TGTGCCAGCAGCTTGGGGGGGAGCTCCTATGAACAGTAC. Translation gives CASSLGGSSYEQY. The full CDR3 protein reads CASSLGGSSYEQYF.

A remark on this clone: Gene and germline names: mouse. The sequence runs out 1 residue before the end of the CDR3; the remainder is reconstructed from the germline J gene. The chain carries TRBV16 and TRBJ2-5, with D uncertain. Trimming cost V 5 bases and J 3 bases, with 12 bases left between them. The CDR3 is made up of 14 amino acids. Germline CDR1 and CDR2: SGHSA and FRNQAP. The CDR3 bases that were read are TGTGCAAGCAGCATCCGACAAAATCAAGACACCCAGTAC. Translating gives CASSIRQNQDTQY. The entire CDR3 sequence reads CASSIRQNQDTQYF. The full variable domain, its missing parts supplied by reference TRBV16 and TRBJ2-5, is NAGVIQTPRHKVTGKGQEATLWCEPISGHSAVFWYRQTIVQGLEFLTYFRNQAPIDDSGMPKERFSAQMPNQSHSTLKIQSTQPQDSAVYLCASSIRQNQDTQYFGPGTRLLVL.

In the case of this clone: Gene names denote mouse genes. The observed sequence ends 1 residue before the CDR3 terminus, with the missing tail filled in from the germline J gene. V is TRBV1 and J is TRBJ2-4; D is uncertain. The CDR3 has 13 residues. Between the trimmed V and J ends, which lost 0 bases and 1 base, there was a span of 2 bases. CDR1 and CDR2 from the germline V gene are NSQYPW and LRSPGD (reference sequence). The CDR3 region is CTCSAEGQNTLYF. The sequenced CDR3 bases are TGCACCTGCAGTGCAGAGGGTCAAAACACCTTGTAC. Using reference TRBV1 and TRBJ2-4 for the parts outside the CDR3, the full variable domain is VTLLEQNPRWRLVPRGQAVNLRCILKNSQYPWMSWYQQDLQKQLQWLFTLRSPGDKEVKSLPGADYLATRVTDTELRLQVANMSQGRTLYCTCSAEGQNTLYFGAGTRLSVL.

As for this clone: Germline and genes here are mouse. The read comes to an end 1 residue before the CDR3 does, leaving the germline J gene to fill in the end. V is TRBV13-1 and J is TRBJ2-7; D is undetermined. CDR1 is NSHNY and CDR2 is SYGAGN in the germline V gene. The CDR3 contains 11 residues. The V end was cut by 5 bases, the J end by 0 bases, with 3 bases between. This CDR3 reads CASRGSYEQYF. The DNA read from the CDR3 is TGTGCCAGCAGGGGCTCCTATGAACAGTAC.

With regard to this clone: The listed genes are named as in mouse. Read sequence stops 1 residue before the CDR3 end, and the germline J gene provides the missing end. V is TRBV2 and J is TRBJ2-1; D unclear. The CDR3 is 16 residues long. Germline CDR1 and CDR2: LGHNA and YSYQKL. The V end was cut by 0 bases, the J end by 0 bases, with 9 bases between. CDR3 DNA (partial): TGTGCCAGCAGCCAAGATCGGGTGGGTAACTATGCTGAGCAGTTC. Translation: CASSQDRVGNYAEQF. The whole CDR3 reads CASSQDRVGNYAEQFF.

As to this clone: Gene names refer to mouse genes. Coverage ceases 1 residue before the CDR3 finishes, and the germline J gene fills in the end. The chain links TRBV13-3 to TRBJ2-4; 7 bases match TRBD1. J was trimmed by 7 bases and V by 2 bases; bases with no gene match: 1. The CDR3 length is 12 residues. Germline lookup yields CDR1 NNHDY and CDR2 SYVADS. CDR3 DNA (partial): TGTGCCAGCAGTGACCAGGGGGACACCTTGTAC. This gives the protein CASSDQGDTLY. The whole CDR3 reads CASSDQGDTLYF.

On this clone: Mouse gene names and germline throughout. CDR3 bases read: TGTGCCAGCTCTCTCGACAGGGTTGGAAATACGCTCTAT. Protein product: CASSLDRVGNTLY. The entire CDR3 reads CASSLDRVGNTLYF. V usage is TRBV12-2 and J usage is TRBJ1-3; 7 positions agree with TRBD1. The DNA ends 1 residue before the CDR3 does, and the rest of the CDR3 is filled in from the germline J gene. The germline V gene encodes CDR1 SGHLS and CDR2 HYDKME. This CDR3 is built from 14 residues. Trimming cost V 0 bases and J 3 bases; bases outside gene matches: 1.

This clone appeared once. The germline and genes are mouse ones. From the germline J gene comes the end of the CDR3, since the read stops 1 residue before it. This rearrangement joins TRBV26 to TRBJ2-4; TRBD2 aligns across 8 bases. V shed 2 bases, J shed 5 bases, and the junction held 0 bases outside the gene matches. This CDR3 contains 13 residues. Germline V gene data show CDR1 as KGHPV and CDR2 as FQNQEV (reference sequence). CDR3 amino acids: CASSLTGGNTLYF. The CDR3 bases that were read are TGTGCCAGCAGTCTGACTGGGGGAAACACCTTGTAC.

Points on this clone: Any gene name here is a mouse gene name. CDR3: CASSQFPGQGANERLFF. The covered CDR3 bases are TGTGCCAGCAGCCAATTTCCGGGACAGGGGGCGAACGAAAGATTATTT. The V gene is TRBV5, the J gene TRBJ1-4; 12 bases map to TRBD1. The read halts 1 residue ahead of the CDR3 end, with the missing end drawn from the germline J gene. CDR1 and CDR2 (germline): LGHNA, YNLKQL (reference sequence). Trimming removed 2 bases from V and 5 bases from J; junction bases left unmatched: 6. CDR3 length: 17 residues.

A note on this clone: The gene names given are mouse names. Read data end 1 residue before the CDR3 end; the end is taken from the germline J gene. The chain is built from TRBV3 and TRBJ1-3, with D hard to call. The CDR3 has 14 residues. The V end lost 1 base, the J end lost 0 bases, and 4 bases lay between the germline ends. Germline CDR1 is SNHLY and CDR2 is FYNGKV (reference sequence). CDR3 DNA (partial): TGTGCCAGCAGCTTAGTCAGTTCTGGAAATACGCTCTAT. This gives the protein CASSLVSSGNTLY. The whole CDR3 reads CASSLVSSGNTLYF.